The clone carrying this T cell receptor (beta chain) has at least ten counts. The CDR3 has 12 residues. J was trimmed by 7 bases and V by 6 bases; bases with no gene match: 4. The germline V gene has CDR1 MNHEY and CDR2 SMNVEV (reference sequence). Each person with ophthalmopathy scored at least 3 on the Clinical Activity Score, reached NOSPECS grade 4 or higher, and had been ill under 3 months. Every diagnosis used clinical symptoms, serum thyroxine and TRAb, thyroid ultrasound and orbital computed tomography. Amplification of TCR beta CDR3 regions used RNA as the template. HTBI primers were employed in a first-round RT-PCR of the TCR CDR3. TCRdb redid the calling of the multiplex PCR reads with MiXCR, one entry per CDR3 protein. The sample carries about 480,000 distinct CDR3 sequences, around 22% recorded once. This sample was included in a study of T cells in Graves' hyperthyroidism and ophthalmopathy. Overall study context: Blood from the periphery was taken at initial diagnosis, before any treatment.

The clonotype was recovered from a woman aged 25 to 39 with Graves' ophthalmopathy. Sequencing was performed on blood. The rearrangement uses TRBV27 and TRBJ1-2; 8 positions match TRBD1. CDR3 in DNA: TGTGCCAGCAGGCGGACAGGGAGTGGCTACACCTTC. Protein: CASRRTGSGYTF.